The entry below gives a single TCR beta chain sequence along with its context. Its cognate antigen is unknown. These data come from a study of shared clonotypes between healthy human individuals. For the study at large: The plates for each donor numbered three CD4 naive, three CD4 memory, two CD8 naive and one CD8 memory.

CDR3 length: 15 amino acids. Per germline, CDR1 MDHEN and CDR2 SYDVKM. Trimming removed 6 bases from V and 6 bases from J, with 21 bases in between. General study points: Deeper or shallower sequencing was expected to change how clonotypes are shared among donors.

Adult Caucasians living in Nashville, Tennessee made up all of the donors. Into CD45RA+ naive and CD45RA-negative memory subsets, the CD4+ cells were split. Produced via immunoSEQ multiplex PCR; TCRdb's table is partial and in-frame only. The data contain roughly 1,100,000 clones, 60% to 80% of them singletons. The J gene is TRBJ2-7, the V gene TRBV28; no reliable D call. The sequenced sample consisted of memory CD4+ T cells sorted from blood. Documented subset: CD45RA-negative fraction. The source of this sequence is a man between 18 and 35 years old in good health. The CDR3 nucleotides are TGTGCCAGCAGCCAAAAACTCCCCGGACGGTTCGAGCAGTACTTC. Amino acid sequence: CASSQKLPGRFEQYF.